This TCR beta chain was sequenced for a study of blood T cell repertoires in COVID-19 (dated by TCRdb to 2018 to 2020). Notes on the research overall: The collaborator samples originated in the United States, Italy and Spain and spanned the acute and convalescent phases of COVID-19. The sample metadata nearly always contained a de-identified subject ID, COVID-19 status, age in years and sex. The samples were drawn from two sources: the first 160 participants of the ongoing ImmuneRACE study, and over 950 subjects contributed by 6 global collaborators. Where available, HLA class I and class II types were obtained from metadata supplied by the sample provider rather than from assay-based typing. Deeply sampled blood TCRbeta repertoires from subjects exposed to, actively infected with, or recovered from COVID-19 were included in the dataset. The material from the prospective study consisted of cDNA or gDNA derived from T cells, B-cell-depleted T cells, or PBMCs. The repertoires were released in a freely available public database intended as a resource for research on the immune response to SARS-CoV-2.

Participants in the prospective study were aged roughly 18 to 100 years, lived in more than 20 United States geographic areas, and enrolled through a virtual design. In the prospective study, participants were assigned to cohorts based on the clinical history participants reported in a screening survey and a study questionnaire. Exposed participants had been in contact with someone with a PCR-confirmed or clinician-diagnosed COVID-19 case within 2 weeks of study entry. In the prospective study, whole blood, serum and a nasopharyngeal or oropharyngeal swab were collected from each participant by mobile phlebotomists. Additional blood draws and questionnaires over a 2-month period could optionally be provided by prospective study participants. Prospective study blood samples were shipped either frozen or at room temperature before DNA extraction. The immunoSEQ Assay, a bias-controlled multiplex PCR, was used to amplify TCRbeta CDR3 regions from genomic DNA. On the authors' methods: The number of nucleated cells in each sample was estimated by amplification of reference gene primers within the assay. Sequence reads were collapsed and filtered to measure the absolute abundance of every unique TCRbeta CDR3 rearrangement. For each sample, productive Simpson clonality was calculated as the square root of Simpson's diversity index over productive rearrangements. TCRdb holds this immuneACCESS table with in-frame rearrangements only. Some clones are missing; in checked studies, unresolved V genes explain under half, and the rest has no known cause. The V and J calls and the clone size are those of that table, but D and trimming were determined from the DNA. Recorded for this sample are hundreds of thousands of clones; about 86% of them occurred a single time. The ten largest clones take up about 4.5% of the sample.

Study-level results and caveats: The quantity of clinical and demographic metadata differed by source and by participant and was supplied without curation.

V is pruned by 4 bases and J by 5 bases, leaving 6 bases of the junction without a gene match. The cysteine opens and the phenylalanine closes a CDR3 of 14 amino acids. Kept here is only the CDR3 DNA, which spans 42 bases and is read in frame from base 1. From the germline V gene (reference sequence), CDR1 is LNHDA and CDR2 is SQIVND. Notes on this clone: Its antigen specificity is not known. Qualities for individual bases were not recorded, and no much larger clone is one base off.

Sequenced sample: PBMCs or T cells enriched from blood (not recorded which). This TCR came from a woman under 40 who had been exposed to COVID-19. This chain joins TRBV19 to TRBJ2-5, and TRBD1 aligns with 8 junction nucleotides. The base sequence is TGTGCCAGTAGTACCCAGACAGGGGTGGAGACCCAGTACTTC. Its protein is CASSTQTGVETQYF.